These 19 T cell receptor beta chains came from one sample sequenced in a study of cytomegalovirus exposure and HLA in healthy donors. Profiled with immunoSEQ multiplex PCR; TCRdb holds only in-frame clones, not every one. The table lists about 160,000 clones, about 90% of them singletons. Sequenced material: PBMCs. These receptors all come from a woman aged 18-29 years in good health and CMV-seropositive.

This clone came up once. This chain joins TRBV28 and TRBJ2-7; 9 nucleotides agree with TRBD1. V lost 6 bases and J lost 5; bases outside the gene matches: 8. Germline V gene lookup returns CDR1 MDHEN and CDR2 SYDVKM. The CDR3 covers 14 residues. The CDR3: CASRGDRESHEQYF. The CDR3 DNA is TGTGCCAGCAGAGGGGACAGGGAGAGCCACGAGCAGTACTTC.

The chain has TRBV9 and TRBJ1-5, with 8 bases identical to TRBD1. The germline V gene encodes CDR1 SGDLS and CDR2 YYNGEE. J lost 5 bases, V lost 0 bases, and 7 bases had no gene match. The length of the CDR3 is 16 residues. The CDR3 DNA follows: TGTGCCAGCAGCGTAGGTTCAGGGGGCGGCGATCAGCCCCAGCATTTT. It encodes CASSVGSGGGDQPQHF.

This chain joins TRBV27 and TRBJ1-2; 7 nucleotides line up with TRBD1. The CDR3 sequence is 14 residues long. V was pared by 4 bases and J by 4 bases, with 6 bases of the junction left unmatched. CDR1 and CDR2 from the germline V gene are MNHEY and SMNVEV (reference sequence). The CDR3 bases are TGTGCCAGCAGTTCGCCGACAGGGCCCTATGGCTACACCTTC. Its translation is CASSSPTGPYGYTF.

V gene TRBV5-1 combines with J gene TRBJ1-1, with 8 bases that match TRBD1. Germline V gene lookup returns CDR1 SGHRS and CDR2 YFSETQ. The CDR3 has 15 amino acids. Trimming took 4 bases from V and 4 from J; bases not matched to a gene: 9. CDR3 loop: CASSPRQGLGTEAFF. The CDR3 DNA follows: TGCGCCAGCAGCCCTCGACAGGGGCTCGGCACTGAAGCTTTCTTT.

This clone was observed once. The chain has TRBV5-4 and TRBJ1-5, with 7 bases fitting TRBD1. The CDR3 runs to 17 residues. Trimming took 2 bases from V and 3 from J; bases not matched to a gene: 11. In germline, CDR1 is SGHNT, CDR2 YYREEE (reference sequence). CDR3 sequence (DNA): TGTGCCAGCAGCTTTAATCCGCCAGGGGGACTCAATCAGCCCCAGCATTTT. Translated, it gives CASSFNPPGGLNQPQHF.

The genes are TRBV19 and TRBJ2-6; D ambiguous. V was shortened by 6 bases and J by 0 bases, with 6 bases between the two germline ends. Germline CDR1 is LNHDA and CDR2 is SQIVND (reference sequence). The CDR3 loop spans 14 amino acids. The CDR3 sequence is CASRQSSGANVLTF. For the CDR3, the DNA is TGTGCCAGTAGGCAGTCCTCTGGGGCCAACGTCCTGACTTTC. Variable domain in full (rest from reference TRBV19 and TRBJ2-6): DGGITQSPKYLFRKEGQNVTLSCEQNLNHDAMYWYRQDPGQGLRLIYYSQIVNDFQKGDIAEGYSVSREKKESFPLTVTSAQKNPTAFYLCASRQSSGANVLTFGAGSRLTVL.

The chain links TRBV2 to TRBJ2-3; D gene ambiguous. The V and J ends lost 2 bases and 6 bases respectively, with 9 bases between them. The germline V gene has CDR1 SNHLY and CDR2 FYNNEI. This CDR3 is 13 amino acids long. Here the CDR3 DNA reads TGTGCCAGCAGTGAACGCTTCGGGGATACGCAGTATTTT. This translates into CASSERFGDTQYF.

Written as DNA, the CDR3 is TGCGCCAGCAGTCCCGGGACTAGCGGGACGGGGGAGCAGTACTTC. Encoded protein: CASSPGTSGTGEQYF. V is TRBV10-2 and J is TRBJ2-7, with 13 positions matching TRBD2. This CDR3 contains 15 residues. V lost 5 bases to trimming and J lost 7 bases; unmatched junction nucleotides: 8. Germline CDR1 WSHSY, CDR2 SAAADI.

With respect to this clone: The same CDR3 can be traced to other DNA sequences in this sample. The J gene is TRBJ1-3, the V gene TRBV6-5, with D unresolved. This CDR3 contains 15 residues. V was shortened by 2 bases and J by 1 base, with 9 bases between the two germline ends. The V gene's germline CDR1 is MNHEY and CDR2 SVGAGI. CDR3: CASSYDRGSGNTIYF. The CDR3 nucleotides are TGTGCCAGCAGTTACGACCGGGGATCTGGAAACACCATATATTTT.

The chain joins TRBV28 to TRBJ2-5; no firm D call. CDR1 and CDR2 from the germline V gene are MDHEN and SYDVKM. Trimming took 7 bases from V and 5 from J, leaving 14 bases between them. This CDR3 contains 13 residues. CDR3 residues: CASTLNIRETQYF. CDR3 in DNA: TGTGCCAGCACCCTGAACATCAGGGAGACCCAGTACTTC.

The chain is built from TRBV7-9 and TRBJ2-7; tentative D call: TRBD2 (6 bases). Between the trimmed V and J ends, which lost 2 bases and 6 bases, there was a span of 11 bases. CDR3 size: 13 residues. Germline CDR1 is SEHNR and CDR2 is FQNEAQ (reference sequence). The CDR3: CASSLRRGSEQYF. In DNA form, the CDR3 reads TGTGCCAGCAGCTTAAGGCGGGGTTCCGAGCAGTACTTC.

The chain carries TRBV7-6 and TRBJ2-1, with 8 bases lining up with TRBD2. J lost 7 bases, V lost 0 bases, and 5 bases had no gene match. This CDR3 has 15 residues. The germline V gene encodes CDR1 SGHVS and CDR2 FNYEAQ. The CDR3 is CASSLAPSGFNEQFF. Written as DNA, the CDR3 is TGTGCCAGCAGCTTAGCGCCTAGCGGGTTTAATGAGCAGTTCTTC.

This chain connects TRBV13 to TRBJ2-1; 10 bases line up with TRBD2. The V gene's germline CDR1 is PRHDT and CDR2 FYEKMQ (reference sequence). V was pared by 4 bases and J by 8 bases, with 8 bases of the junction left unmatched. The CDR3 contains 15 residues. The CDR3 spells CASSSGTSASDEQFF. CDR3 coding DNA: TGTGCCAGCAGCTCCGGGACTAGCGCCTCCGATGAGCAGTTCTTC.

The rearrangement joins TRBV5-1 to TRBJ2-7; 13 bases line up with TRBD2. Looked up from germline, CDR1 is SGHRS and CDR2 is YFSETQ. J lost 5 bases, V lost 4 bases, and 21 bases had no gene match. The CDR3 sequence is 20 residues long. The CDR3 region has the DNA TGCGCCAGCAGCCATACAGGACTAGCGGGAGAAAGGATCTTCGATAACGAGCAGTACTTC. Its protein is CASSHTGLAGERIFDNEQYF.

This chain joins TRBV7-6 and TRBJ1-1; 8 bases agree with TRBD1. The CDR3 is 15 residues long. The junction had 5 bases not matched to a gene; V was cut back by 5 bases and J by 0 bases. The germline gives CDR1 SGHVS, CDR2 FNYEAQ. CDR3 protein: CASSHRQGLNTEAFF. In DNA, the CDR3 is TGTGCCAGCAGCCATAGACAGGGGCTGAACACTGAAGCTTTCTTT.

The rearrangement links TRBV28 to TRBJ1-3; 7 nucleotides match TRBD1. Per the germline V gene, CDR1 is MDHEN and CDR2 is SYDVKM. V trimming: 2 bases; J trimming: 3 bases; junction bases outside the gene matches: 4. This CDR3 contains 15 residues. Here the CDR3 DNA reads TGTGCCAGCAGTTTACCCGACAGGGTTGGAAACACCATATATTTT. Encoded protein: CASSLPDRVGNTIYF.

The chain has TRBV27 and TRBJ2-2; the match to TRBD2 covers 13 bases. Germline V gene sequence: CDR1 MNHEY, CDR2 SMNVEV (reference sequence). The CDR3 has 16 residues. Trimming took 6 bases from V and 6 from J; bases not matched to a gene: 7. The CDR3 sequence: CASSNSLAGGPGELFF. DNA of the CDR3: TGTGCCAGCAGCAACTCACTAGCGGGAGGGCCCGGGGAGCTGTTTTTT.

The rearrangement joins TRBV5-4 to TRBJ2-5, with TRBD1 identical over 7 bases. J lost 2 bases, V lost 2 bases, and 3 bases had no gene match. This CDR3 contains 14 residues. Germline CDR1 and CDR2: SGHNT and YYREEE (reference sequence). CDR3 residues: CASSFTGEQETQYF. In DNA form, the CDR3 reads TGTGCCAGCAGCTTCACAGGGGAACAAGAGACCCAGTACTTC.

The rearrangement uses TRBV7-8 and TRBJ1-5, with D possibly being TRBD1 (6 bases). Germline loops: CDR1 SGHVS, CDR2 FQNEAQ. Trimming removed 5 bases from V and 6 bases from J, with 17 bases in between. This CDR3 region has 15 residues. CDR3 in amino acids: CASSLLQGWGQPQHF. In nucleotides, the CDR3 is TGTGCCAGCAGCCTTCTACAGGGATGGGGTCAGCCCCAGCATTTT.